This TCR beta chain originates from a study of blood T cells in healthy people across ages. On the study more broadly: Every two T cells gave about one barcoded beta molecule via template switching.

Trimming shortened V by 0 bases and J by 0 bases, and 9 bases separated the two germline ends. The CDR3 has 15 amino acids. Germline V lookup: CDR1 SNHLY, CDR2 FYNNEI. On this clonotype: Its specificity is not known.

Next came a second PCR, run for about 6 to 11 cycles, which used a sample-barcoded 5' primer along with a J-beta primer mix. Each cDNA molecule was tagged by a template-switch adaptor with 12 random nucleotides. TCRdb itself ran the 5' RACE reads through MiXCR, one entry per CDR3 protein. Of 600,000 to 1,000,000 distinct CDR3 sequences in the sample, 58% were seen once. Study-wide results and limits: There was no known CMV status for donors, so expanded clonotype changes were possibly confounded. More naive CD4+ cells and higher diversity were found in long-lived than in aged donors.

The V gene is TRBV2, the J gene TRBJ2-7; D is uncertain. The sequence derives from a man aged 25 to 45 in good health. Sequenced input: blood. The CDR3 DNA follows: TGTGCCAGCAGTGAAGCCCCGAACCCCTCCTACGAGCAGTACTTC. Amino acids: CASSEAPNPSYEQYF.